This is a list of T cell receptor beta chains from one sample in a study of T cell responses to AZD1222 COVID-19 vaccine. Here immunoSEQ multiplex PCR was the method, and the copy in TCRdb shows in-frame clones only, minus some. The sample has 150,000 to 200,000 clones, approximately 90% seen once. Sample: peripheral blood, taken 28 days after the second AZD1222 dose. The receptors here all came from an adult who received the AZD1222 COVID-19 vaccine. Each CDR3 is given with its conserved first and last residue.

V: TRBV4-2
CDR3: CASSGGLAGGYEQYF

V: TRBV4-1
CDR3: CASSPAEQVYNSPLHF

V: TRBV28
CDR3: CASSSPAGGANVLTF

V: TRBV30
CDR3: CAWSWGNTEAFF

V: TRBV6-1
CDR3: CASSEGTSGIYEQYF

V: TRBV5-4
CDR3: CASSFWGARGNTIYF

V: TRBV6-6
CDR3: CASSYAGNNQPQHF

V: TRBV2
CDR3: CASTRDRGYYNEQFF

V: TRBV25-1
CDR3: CASSEPLQNTEAFF

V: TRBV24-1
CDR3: CATSDTGPREQFF

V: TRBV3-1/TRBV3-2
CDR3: CASSRGEGYTF

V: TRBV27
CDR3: CASRRIGQGTEAFF

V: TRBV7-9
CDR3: CASSSGLGGYTF

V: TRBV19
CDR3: CASRFGGSTYEQYF